These 9 T cell receptor beta chains were sequenced from one sample in a study of human T cells and chemical hapten exposure. MiXCR was run by TCRdb on the 5' RACE reads, yielding one entry per CDR3 protein. The data contain some 150,000 distinct CDR3 sequences, 4.1% of them singletons. The authors' total RNA extraction used unfractionated whole blood. These receptors all stem from a female donor in good health.

This clonotype was counted a few times. The chain is built from TRBV7-2 and TRBJ1-6; 7 bases agree with TRBD1. Losses at the gene ends were 5 bases for V and 5 bases for J; bases not matched to a gene: 6. CDR1 is SGHTA and CDR2 is FQGNSA in the germline V gene. The CDR3 extends over 15 amino acids. The CDR3 sequence: CASSQTGSHNSPLHF. The DNA for the CDR3 is TGTGCCAGCAGCCAGACAGGGTCCCATAATTCACCCCTCCACTTT.

A few counts support this clonotype. CDR3 in amino acids: CASSPDGRTNYGYTF. DNA for the CDR3: TGTGCCAGCAGCCCGGACGGACGGACTAACTATGGCTACACCTTC. The chain employs TRBV6-2 or TRBV6-3 and TRBJ1-2; D is undetermined. The V gene's germline CDR1 is MNHEY and CDR2 SVGEGT. The ends were cut back, 6 bases at V and 0 bases at J, with 14 bases in the middle. The CDR3 is made up of 15 amino acids.

In its sample, this clonotype was seen many times. The J gene is TRBJ1-5, the V gene TRBV6-2 or TRBV6-3; TRBD1 agrees at 7 bases. Germline-derived CDR1 and CDR2 are MNHEY and SVGEGT. This CDR3 is built from 14 residues. Losses at the gene ends were 7 bases for V and 4 bases for J; bases not matched to a gene: 7. Written as DNA, the CDR3 is TGTGCCAGCACCAAGACAGGGATTAATCAGCCCCAGCATTTT. Its translation: CASTKTGINQPQHF.

This clonotype was seen repeatedly, ten times or more. J is TRBJ2-2 and V is TRBV18, with TRBD1 matching 8 bases. V shed 1 base and J 1 base; nucleotides not matched to a gene: 11. The CDR3 is 19 residues long. Germline CDR1 reads KGHSH; CDR2 reads LQKENI. CDR3 nucleotide sequence: TGTGCCAGCTCACCACGTGGGGGCAGGGGGCTCCTGAACACCGGGGAGCTGTTTTTT. Its protein product is CASSPRGGRGLLNTGELFF.

The CDR3 coding sequence is TGTGCCAGCAGCATATTGACGGCCCCCCCCAGAGATACGCAGTATTTT. Translated: CASSILTAPPRDTQYF. The rearrangement uses TRBV5-6 and TRBJ2-3; D is unresolved. V was trimmed by 4 bases and J by 5 bases, leaving 20 bases between them. CDR1 SGHDT and CDR2 YYEEEE come from the germline V gene. This CDR3 is 16 amino acids long.

This clonotype has just a few counts. The rearrangement links TRBV27 to TRBJ2-7, with 10 bases fitting TRBD2. Germline CDR1 MNHEY, CDR2 SMNVEV (reference sequence). V shed 10 bases, J shed 5 bases, and the junction held 11 bases outside the gene matches. CDR3 length: 14 residues. The CDR3 loop is CAITGTSALDEQYF. The CDR3 DNA reads TGTGCCATAACCGGGACTAGCGCCCTAGACGAGCAGTACTTC.

The rearrangement links TRBV5-1 to TRBJ2-3, with 7 bases identical to TRBD1. Germline CDR1 is SGHRS and CDR2 is YFSETQ. Trimming at V came to 4 bases and at J to 4 bases, leaving 12 bases not matched to a gene. The CDR3 loop spans 16 amino acids. The CDR3 reads CASSTTGEGVADTQYF. The CDR3 DNA reads as TGCGCCAGCAGCACAACAGGGGAAGGAGTTGCAGATACGCAGTATTTT. Combining the CDR3 with reference TRBV5-1 and TRBJ2-3 gives the whole variable domain KAGVTQTPRYLIKTRGQQVTLSCSPISGHRSVSWYQQTPGQGLQFLFEYFSETQRNKGNFPGRFSGRQFSNSRSEMNVSTLELGDSALYLCASSTTGEGVADTQYFGPGTRLTVL.

This clonotype was recorded at least ten times. The rearrangement uses TRBV29-1 and TRBJ1-4, with D perhaps TRBD1 (5 bases). The CDR3 is 14 residues long. Germline V CDR1 and CDR2: SQVTM, ANQGSEA. The V gene lost 6 bases and the J gene lost 0 bases, with 11 bases spanning the gap. The CDR3 DNA follows: TGCAGCGTCGCCGACAGACCAACTAATGAAAAACTGTTTTTT. It codes for CSVADRPTNEKLFF.

This clonotype appeared many times. The V and J genes are TRBV5-1 and TRBJ1-1, with TRBD1 matching 8 bases. V shed 5 bases, J shed 3 bases, and the junction held 12 bases outside the gene matches. This CDR3 has 16 amino acids. Germline CDR1 reads SGHRS; CDR2 reads YFSETQ. As DNA, the CDR3 is TGCGCCAGCAGAGGTTATCAGGGGGCGATGGACACTGAAGCTTTCTTT. This gives the protein CASRGYQGAMDTEAFF.